One and the same sample provided the 25 T cell receptor beta chains below, sequenced in a study of T cells in Graves' hyperthyroidism and ophthalmopathy. The source material, RNA transcripts, was used to amplify TCR beta CDR3 regions. First-round RT-PCR with HTBI primers amplified the TCR CDR3 region. TCRdb re-analysed the multiplex PCR reads in MiXCR, keeping a single row per CDR3 protein. The sample lists about 400,000 distinct CDR3 sequences, around 15% occurring once. The source material was blood. The receptors come from a woman in her late teens or twenties with Graves' hyperthyroidism.

At least ten counts were recorded for this clonotype. The gene calls are TRBV6-2 or TRBV6-3 and TRBJ2-7, with 7 positions matching TRBD1. This CDR3 is built from 14 residues. CDR1 is MNHEY and CDR2 is SVGEGT in the germline V gene. V lost 4 bases to trimming and J lost 5 bases; unmatched junction nucleotides: 8. The CDR3 spells CASSSPTGLNEQYF. CDR3 in DNA: TGTGCCAGCAGTTCTCCGACAGGGCTGAACGAGCAGTACTTC.

This clonotype showed up many times. The chain uses TRBV20-1 and TRBJ2-2; 12 positions agree with TRBD2. CDR3 length: 19 amino acids. V lost 2 bases to trimming and J lost 2 bases; unmatched junction nucleotides: 12. Germline V gene data show CDR1 as DFQATT and CDR2 as SNEGSKA (reference sequence). The CDR3 coding sequence is TGCAGTGCTAGAAGACTAGCGGGAGTCTTGTGGAACAACACCGGGGAGCTGTTTTTT. Its translation is CSARRLAGVLWNNTGELFF.

V and J are TRBV5-4 and TRBJ1-1; TRBD1 matches 7 bases. The germline CDR1 and CDR2 sequences are SGHNT and YYREEE (reference sequence). V lost 3 bases and J lost 0; bases outside the gene matches: 5. The CDR3 spans 15 residues. The CDR3: CASSWGDSLNTEAFF. The CDR3 DNA sequence: TGTGCCAGCAGCTGGGGGGACAGCCTGAACACTGAAGCTTTCTTT.

This clonotype was observed at least ten times. J is TRBJ2-1 and V is TRBV20-1; tentatively, D is TRBD1 (6 bases). The length of the CDR3 is 14 residues. With 2 bases removed from V and 4 bases from J, the gap between germline ends came to 12 bases. The germline V gene encodes CDR1 DFQATT and CDR2 SNEGSKA (reference sequence). The CDR3 reads CSARRQETYNEQFF. CDR3 bases: TGCAGTGCTAGAAGACAGGAGACATACAATGAGCAGTTCTTC.

This clonotype was observed at least ten times. This chain joins TRBV10-3 and TRBJ2-7; 10 bases are a match to TRBD1. Looked up from germline, CDR1 is ENHRY and CDR2 is SYGVKD. After removal of 4 bases from V and 6 bases from J, the junction contained 6 bases not matched to a gene. The CDR3 runs to 14 residues. The CDR3 coding sequence is TGTGCCATCAGTGTTACCGGGACAGGGGTCGAGCAGTACTTC. Protein sequence: CAISVTGTGVEQYF.

This clonotype was counted ten times or more. The rearrangement uses TRBV25-1 and TRBJ1-1; D not resolved. Trimming stripped 1 base from V and 5 bases from J, with 14 bases between. The CDR3 is 15 amino acids. Germline V lookup: CDR1 MGHDK, CDR2 SYGVNS. CDR3 coding DNA: TGTGCCAGCAGTGAATTGGGGTATTCGGAGACTGAAGCTTTCTTT. This gives the protein CASSELGYSETEAFF.

This clonotype was found many times. V and J are TRBV28 and TRBJ1-2; D is unclear. The germline gives CDR1 MDHEN, CDR2 SYDVKM. This CDR3 region has 14 residues. V gave up 3 bases and J gave up 1 base, with 9 bases separating them. CDR3 amino acids: CASSFPPHNYGYTF. The CDR3 DNA reads as TGTGCCAGCAGTTTCCCACCTCATAACTATGGCTACACCTTC.

About this clonotype itself: The junction departs from germline at one end; a sequencing error may be responsible. This chain connects TRBV30 to TRBJ1-6, with 7 positions matching TRBD1. Germline-derived CDR1 and CDR2 are GTSNPN and SVGIG (reference sequence). The CDR3 loop spans 14 amino acids. As DNA, the CDR3 is TGTGCCTGGAATCGGGACAGCTTTAATTCACCCCTCCGCTTT. Residues: CAWNRDSFNSPLRF.

The chain uses TRBV20-1 and TRBJ2-7; TRBD2 is a possible D gene (5 bases). V lost 3 bases, J lost 0 bases, and 12 bases lay in between. Looked up from germline, CDR1 is DFQATT and CDR2 is SNEGSKA (reference sequence). The CDR3 contains 14 residues. The CDR3 loop reads CSASRRRSSYEQYF. The DNA of the CDR3 is TGCAGTGCTAGTAGGCGGAGGAGCTCCTACGAGCAGTACTTC.

This clonotype was recorded at least ten times. The chain employs TRBV19 and TRBJ2-1; D is unclear. Per germline, CDR1 LNHDA and CDR2 SQIVND (reference sequence). V was cut by 0 bases and J by 4 bases, with 10 bases left in between. This CDR3 spans 15 amino acids. The CDR3 here is CASSIEGESYNEQFF. CDR3 nucleotides: TGTGCCAGTAGTATAGAAGGCGAGTCATACAATGAGCAGTTCTTC.

This clonotype was seen at least ten times. This rearrangement joins TRBV6-6 to TRBJ1-5, with D unresolved. CDR3 length equals 14 residues. Germline V lookup: CDR1 MNHNY, CDR2 SVGAGI (reference sequence). The germline V and J ends were trimmed by 0 bases and 6 bases, with 9 bases remaining between them. The CDR3: CASSYSGGIQPQHF. In nucleotides, the CDR3 is TGTGCCAGCAGTTACTCGGGCGGGATTCAGCCCCAGCATTTT.

This clonotype was seen many times. The genes are TRBV20-1 and TRBJ2-5, with 9 positions matching TRBD1. CDR3 length: 13 residues. CDR1 DFQATT and CDR2 SNEGSKA come from the germline V gene (reference sequence). V was clipped by 6 bases and J by 1 base; unmatched bases: 3. In nucleotides, the CDR3 is TGCAGTGCAACGACAGGGGGCCAAGAGACCCAGTACTTC. Translated: CSATTGGQETQYF.

At least ten counts were recorded for this clonotype. The chain recombines TRBV5-6 with TRBJ2-4; TRBD1 is a possible D gene (6 bases). Germline-derived CDR1 and CDR2 are SGHDT and YYEEEE. V was shortened by 2 bases and J by 7 bases, with 7 bases between the two germline ends. The CDR3 sequence is 12 residues long. For the CDR3, the DNA is TGTGCCAGCAGCTTAACAGGGAACATTCAGTACTTC. Translating gives CASSLTGNIQYF.

This clonotype was counted ten times or more. This chain connects TRBV6-6 to TRBJ1-2, with D unresolved. V dropped 2 bases and J dropped 1 base, with 11 bases sitting between them. Germline V gene data show CDR1 as MNHNY and CDR2 as SVGAGI (reference sequence). The CDR3 is made up of 15 amino acids. This CDR3 is CASSYPDGINYGYTF. CDR3 coding DNA: TGTGCCAGCAGTTACCCGGACGGGATTAACTATGGCTACACCTTC.

In this sample, this clonotype turned up many times. This rearrangement joins TRBV7-9 to TRBJ2-1; the D is unclear. From germline, CDR1 is SEHNR and CDR2 FQNEAQ (reference sequence). V was shortened by 2 bases and J by 7 bases, with 9 bases between the two germline ends. The CDR3 is 13 residues long. CDR3 amino acids: CASSLSVQNEQFF. CDR3 nucleotides: TGTGCCAGCAGCTTATCGGTTCAGAATGAGCAGTTCTTC.

V usage is TRBV15 and J usage is TRBJ2-3; 7 nucleotides agree with TRBD2. The V gene end was trimmed by 3 bases and the J gene end by 2 bases; junction bases not matched to a gene: 2. The CDR3 length is 14 residues. Germline V lookup: CDR1 LNHNV, CDR2 YYDKDF (reference sequence). CDR3 nucleotides: TGTGCCACCAGCAGCGGGAGGCACACAGATACGCAGTATTTT. This translates into CATSSGRHTDTQYF.

This clonotype has only a few counts. The rearrangement uses TRBV27 and TRBJ2-7, with D possibly being TRBD1 (6 bases). Trimming shortened V by 6 bases and J by 2 bases, and 26 bases separated the two germline ends. The CDR3 extends over 18 amino acids. Germline V gene sequence: CDR1 MNHEY, CDR2 SMNVEV (reference sequence). The CDR3 nucleotides read TGTGCCAGCAGCCGCGCCCGATTTTTACAGGGTGGGCCCTACGAGCAGTACTTC. It is translated as CASSRARFLQGGPYEQYF.

Worth noting for this clonotype: Compared with germline, one end of the junction differs, possibly owing to a read error. The rearrangement links TRBV27 to TRBJ2-7; D not certain. The CDR3 has 15 residues. Per germline, CDR1 MNHEY and CDR2 SMNVEV (reference sequence). DNA of the CDR3: TGTGCCAGCAGTTTTACTATTGACCGGCGGTACGAGCAGCACTTC. Translating it yields CASSFTIDRRYEQHF.

The chain couples TRBV9 to TRBJ2-1; D is possibly TRBD2 (6 bases). V lost 4 bases to trimming and J lost 0 bases, with 14 bases between them. Germline V gene data show CDR1 as SGDLS and CDR2 as YYNGEE. The CDR3 covers 16 residues. The CDR3 sequence is CASSLRDWSSYNEQFF. The CDR3 nucleotides read TGTGCCAGCAGCTTACGGGACTGGAGCTCCTACAATGAGCAGTTCTTC. Full variable domain (rest looked up from reference TRBV9 and TRBJ2-1): DSGVTQTPKHLITATGQRVTLRCSPRSGDLSVYWYQQSLDQGLQFLIQYYNGEERAKGNILERFSAQQFPDLHSELNLSSLELGDSALYFCASSLRDWSSYNEQFFGPGTRLTVL.

The chain joins TRBV28 to TRBJ2-1, with 7 positions matching TRBD2. Germline lookup yields CDR1 MDHEN and CDR2 SYDVKM. CDR3 length: 15 residues. With V trimmed by 8 bases and J by 0 bases, 7 bases remained unmatched. CDR3 nucleotides: TGTGCCAGCGGGCCGGGAGGCGGCTCCTACAATGAGCAGTTCTTC. It translates to CASGPGGGSYNEQFF.

This clonotype has ten or more counts. V gene TRBV2 combines with J gene TRBJ1-4; 7 bases align to TRBD1. Germline-derived CDR1 and CDR2 are SNHLY and FYNNEI. The V segment lost 4 bases and the J segment 3 bases; nucleotides outside the gene matches: 5. This CDR3 contains 15 residues. The CDR3 region has the DNA TGTGCCAGCAGTGTGGAGGGGGCAGCTAATGAAAAACTGTTTTTT. It codes for CASSVEGAANEKLFF.

A remark on this clonotype: This sequence may be a read error, since a much larger clone differs from it by one base. This rearrangement joins TRBV7-3 to TRBJ2-5; D unresolved. CDR1 SGHTA and CDR2 FQGTGA come from the germline V gene. The CDR3 has 13 amino acids. As DNA, the CDR3 is TGTGCCAGCAACTTAACGGGTCCAGAGACCCAGTACTTC. This codes for CASNLTGPETQYF.

In regard to this clonotype: A single base separates this from a much larger clone, so it may be a read error. The J gene is TRBJ2-1, the V gene TRBV9; D unresolved. TRBJ2-7 explains the end of the DNA better; the J call may be wrong. The germline gives CDR1 SGDLS, CDR2 YYNGEE. The CDR3 has 15 residues. CDR3 DNA: TGTGCCAGCACCGCGCTGGGCGAGACCTACAATGAGCAGTACTTC. Its protein is CASTALGETYNEQYF.

This clonotype was observed many times. The rearrangement uses TRBV13 and TRBJ1-1; D is uncertain. Between the trimmed V and J ends, which lost 2 bases and 0 bases, there was a span of 7 bases. The CDR3 covers 14 residues. Germline V gene sequence: CDR1 PRHDT, CDR2 FYEKMQ (reference sequence). The CDR3 loop is CASSLFGVNTEAFF. CDR3 nucleotides: TGTGCCAGCAGCTTATTCGGTGTGAACACTGAAGCTTTCTTT.

A word on this clonotype: This likely comes from a read error, as the CDR3 has no conserved phenylalanine or tryptophan at its end. The genes are TRBV12-3 or TRBV12-4 and TRBJ1-2; tentative D call: TRBD1 (6 bases). The CDR3 length is 14 residues. The V and J ends lost 10 bases and 2 bases respectively, with 17 bases between them. The chain's CDR3 is CATLGGGENYGYTL. The CDR3, as DNA: TGTGCCACCCTCGGGGGGGGCGAGAACTATGGCTACACCCTC.